This T cell receptor (beta chain) stems from a study of blood T cell repertoires in COVID-19. The CDR3 is 15 amino acids. With 2 bases removed from V and 0 bases from J, the gap between germline ends came to 11 bases. Germline V gene lookup returns CDR1 SGDLS and CDR2 YYNGEE. Method: immunoSEQ multiplex PCR; TCRdb's copy keeps in-frame clones and lacks some. The sample consists of 290,000 or so clones, roughly 80% of them appearing once. V gene TRBV9 combines with J gene TRBJ1-2; D remains ambiguous. Source material: PBMCs or T cells enriched from blood (not recorded which). This TCR was sampled from a man aged 40-50 years who had been exposed to COVID-19. CDR3 protein: CASSVVDGANYGYTF. DNA for the CDR3: TGTGCCAGCAGCGTCGTAGACGGAGCTAACTATGGCTACACCTTC.